Shown below are 32 T cell receptor beta chains from a single sample sequenced in a study of cytomegalovirus exposure and HLA in healthy donors listed by TCRdb under 2017. Receptor amplification or capture employed the immunoSEQ multiplex PCR assay. Imported from immuneACCESS, the table was reduced by TCRdb to in-frame sequences with V and J called. These copies leave out some clones; in studies compared against another copy, an unresolved V gene accounts for under half, and the cause of the remainder is not known. Across this sample there are around 300,000 clones, with around 85% seen only once. The leading ten clones occupy roughly 1% of the sample. What was sequenced was PBMCs. The source of these receptors is a young woman in good health and CMV-seronegative.

This chain joins TRBV5-1 and TRBJ1-2; no firm D call. The germline V gene encodes CDR1 SGHRS and CDR2 YFSETQ. Trimming removed 0 bases from V and 2 bases from J, with 5 bases in between. The CDR3 extends over 13 amino acids. CDR3 DNA: TGCGCCAGCAGCTTGGCAGAAAACTATGGCTACACCTTC. It yields the protein CASSLAENYGYTF.

The V call is TRBV13, the J call TRBJ2-1; D may be TRBD1 (6 bases). The CDR3 runs 15 residues. Looked up from germline, CDR1 is PRHDT and CDR2 is FYEKMQ (reference sequence). Trimming removed 1 base from V and 0 bases from J, with 7 bases in between. For the CDR3, the DNA is TGTGCCAGCAGCTTAGAGGGGGACTCCTACAATGAGCAGTTCTTC. This codes for CASSLEGDSYNEQFF.

The gene calls are TRBV6-5 and TRBJ2-3; 10 bases agree with TRBD1. Germline CDR1 MNHEY, CDR2 SVGAGI. V was pared by 4 bases and J by 3 bases, with 4 bases of the junction left unmatched. The CDR3 runs 15 residues. In DNA form, the CDR3 reads TGTGCCAGCAGTTCGCCGGGACAGGGGACAGATACGCAGTATTTT. It yields the protein CASSSPGQGTDTQYF.

The V and J genes are TRBV6-6 and TRBJ2-7, with 11 positions matching TRBD2. Germline V gene lookup returns CDR1 MNHNY and CDR2 SVGAGI (reference sequence). The CDR3 sequence is 15 residues long. Trimming took 5 bases from V and 5 from J; bases not matched to a gene: 8. The CDR3 loop reads CASSLTSGGRDEQYF. In DNA form, the CDR3 reads TGTGCCAGCAGTCTCACTAGCGGGGGTCGAGACGAGCAGTACTTC.

CDR3 residues: CASSLPGGRNTEAFF. The CDR3 DNA follows: TGCGCCAGCAGCCTGCCCGGGGGAAGGAACACTGAAGCTTTCTTT. The chain carries TRBV4-1 and TRBJ1-1, with D possibly TRBD1 on 5 matching bases. The germline V gene encodes CDR1 MGHRA and CDR2 YSYEKL. The CDR3 spans 15 residues. The V gene lost 4 bases and the J gene lost 1 base, with 13 bases spanning the gap.

This clone was observed once. The V and J genes are TRBV7-9 and TRBJ2-5; 10 nucleotides agree with TRBD2. The J segment lost 7 bases and the V segment lost 4 bases, leaving 6 bases of the junction unmatched. The CDR3 contains 14 residues. In germline, CDR1 is SEHNR, CDR2 FQNEAQ (reference sequence). For the CDR3, the DNA is TGTGCCAGCAGCTCCGGACTAGCGGCGGGGACCCAGTACTTC. Translated: CASSSGLAAGTQYF. The entire variable domain, with the rest obtained from reference TRBV7-9 and TRBJ2-5, is as follows: DTGVSQNPRHKITKRGQNVTFRCDPISEHNRLYWYRQTLGQGPEFLTYFQNEAQLEKSRLLSDRFSAERPKGSFSTLEIQRTEQGDSAMYLCASSSGLAAGTQYFGPGTRLLVL.

V usage is TRBV27 and J usage is TRBJ2-7; no firm D call. Trimming shortened V by 3 bases and J by 7 bases, and 13 bases separated the two germline ends. CDR1 and CDR2 from the germline V gene are MNHEY and SMNVEV (reference sequence). The CDR3 spans 13 residues. Written as DNA, the CDR3 is TGTGCCAGCAGTTTCCTGCCGCTGAGGGAGCAGTACTTC. Translated: CASSFLPLREQYF.

V is TRBV27 and J is TRBJ1-3, with unresolved D. CDR1 and CDR2 from the germline V gene are MNHEY and SMNVEV (reference sequence). Trimming stripped 5 bases from V and 4 bases from J, with 12 bases between. CDR3 length: 14 residues. The CDR3 nucleotides read TGTGCCAGCAGTCCAGGCTACACGGGAAACACCATATATTTT. Its translation is CASSPGYTGNTIYF.

V usage is TRBV27 and J usage is TRBJ2-7; maybe TRBD1 (6 bases). Trimming cost V 3 bases and J 7 bases, with 22 bases left between them. Per the germline V gene, CDR1 is MNHEY and CDR2 is SMNVEV (reference sequence). CDR3 length: 16 residues. The CDR3 region is CASSFATGWASGEQYF. For the CDR3, the DNA is TGTGCCAGCAGTTTTGCCACAGGGTGGGCATCGGGGGAGCAGTACTTC.

This chain links TRBV5-1 with TRBJ2-7; 10 bases fit TRBD2. V was clipped by 1 base and J by 6 bases; unmatched bases: 4. Germline V gene lookup returns CDR1 SGHRS and CDR2 YFSETQ. The CDR3 sequence is 14 residues long. The CDR3 reads CASSLSSGSPEQYF. In DNA, the CDR3 is TGCGCCAGCAGCTTGTCTAGCGGGAGCCCCGAGCAGTACTTC.

The chain carries TRBV6-5 and TRBJ1-6; TRBD1 is a possible D gene (6 bases). The ends were cut back, 4 bases at V and 16 bases at J, with 17 bases in the middle. Germline V gene sequence: CDR1 MNHEY, CDR2 SVGAGI. This CDR3 spans 13 amino acids. CDR3 amino acids: CASSSGGRQGLHF. The CDR3, as DNA: TGTGCCAGCAGTTCGGGGGGCCGGCAAGGGCTCCACTTT.

Of note for this clone: At one boundary the junction diverges from the germline segment, which might be a read error. The rearrangement uses TRBV7-2 and TRBJ1-6, with 8 bases identical to TRBD1. The CDR3 has 15 residues. In germline, CDR1 is SGHTA, CDR2 FQGNSA. CDR3 amino acids: CACQQGGKNNSPLHF. The CDR3 nucleotides read TGTGCCTGTCAACAGGGGGGAAAAAATAACTCACCCCTCCACTTT.

This chain joins TRBV5-1 and TRBJ2-2; 11 positions agree with TRBD2. The CDR3 extends over 16 amino acids. Germline V gene lookup returns CDR1 SGHRS and CDR2 YFSETQ. With 7 bases clipped from V and 4 bases from J, the junction kept 9 bases outside the gene matches. The CDR3 loop is CASETSGRKGTGELFF. The CDR3 coding sequence is TGCGCCAGCGAAACTAGCGGGAGAAAGGGCACCGGGGAGCTGTTTTTT.

The chain joins TRBV6-5 to TRBJ2-4, with D uncertain. V was shortened by 3 bases and J by 1 base, with 13 bases between the two germline ends. This CDR3 region has 16 residues. Germline V gene sequence: CDR1 MNHEY, CDR2 SVGAGI. The CDR3 DNA sequence: TGTGCCAGCAGTTATGCCAAAACAGTGGCCAAAAACATTCAGTACTTC. Protein product: CASSYAKTVAKNIQYF.

The chain employs TRBV9 and TRBJ1-1; D is uncertain. Trimming took 0 bases from V and 6 from J, leaving 12 bases between them. The germline V gene has CDR1 SGDLS and CDR2 YYNGEE. This CDR3 has 14 amino acids. CDR3 residues: CASSVGSSRSEAFF. The CDR3 DNA sequence: TGTGCCAGCAGCGTAGGTAGCAGCCGGTCTGAAGCTTTCTTT.

The chain couples TRBV11-3 to TRBJ2-5; D not resolved. Germline-derived CDR1 and CDR2 are SGHNT and YENEEA. V lost 5 bases, J lost 4 bases, and 5 bases lay in between. The CDR3 is 11 amino acids. The CDR3 DNA sequence: TGTGCCAGCAGCCAAATAGAGACCCAGTACTTC. Translating gives CASSQIETQYF.

This chain links TRBV2 with TRBJ2-5; 8 bases align to TRBD1. This CDR3 comprises 17 residues. The germline V gene encodes CDR1 SNHLY and CDR2 FYNNEI. V lost 10 bases, J lost 5 bases, and 21 bases stayed unmatched. The CDR3 sequence is CATRRTQGARRWETQYF. The DNA of the CDR3 is TGTGCCACCCGAAGAACTCAGGGGGCCCGCCGCTGGGAGACCCAGTACTTC. Variable domain in full (rest from reference TRBV2 and TRBJ2-5): EPEVTQTPSHQVTQMGQEVILRCVPISNHLYFYWYRQILGQKVEFLVSFYNNEISEKSEIFDDQFSVERPDGSNFTLKIRSTKLEDSAMYFCATRRTQGARRWETQYFGPGTRLLVL.

V gene TRBV6-1 combines with J gene TRBJ2-5; maybe TRBD2 (6 bases). CDR3 length: 15 residues. Per germline, CDR1 MNHNS and CDR2 SASEGT. V shed 4 bases and J shed 1 base, with 13 bases lying between them. The CDR3 DNA follows: TGTGCCAGCAGTGCGGTGGGAGGTACCCAAGAGACCCAGTACTTC. Translated: CASSAVGGTQETQYF.

The chain joins TRBV4-3 to TRBJ1-5; the D gene is possibly TRBD1 (5 bases). CDR3 length: 15 residues. Germline V gene lookup returns CDR1 LGHNA and CDR2 YSLEER. Between the trimmed V and J ends, which lost 0 bases and 1 base, there was a span of 7 bases. DNA for the CDR3: TGCGCCAGCAGCCAAGACAGGGCGAGCAATCAGCCCCAGCATTTT. Its protein is CASSQDRASNQPQHF.

This clone was counted once. The chain employs TRBV6-5 and TRBJ1-2, with D possibly TRBD1 on 5 matching bases. This CDR3 region has 15 residues. CDR1 is MNHEY, CDR2 SVGAGI, per germline. The germline V and J ends were trimmed by 5 bases and 4 bases, with 17 bases remaining between them. The CDR3 bases are TGTGCCAGCAGTATATCCAATGGGGCCTCCTATGGCTACACCTTC. Translation gives CASSISNGASYGYTF.

V and J are TRBV7-9 and TRBJ2-7; 7 nucleotides line up with TRBD2. Germline V CDR1 and CDR2: SEHNR, FQNEAQ (reference sequence). V shed 5 bases, J shed 12 bases, and the junction held 19 bases outside the gene matches. This CDR3 is built from 15 residues. CDR3 nucleotides: TGTGCCAGCAGCCTAAAGGGCGGGCTAGCGGAGGGGACGTACTTC. This gives the protein CASSLKGGLAEGTYF.

The chain joins TRBV4-3 to TRBJ1-3; no clear D gene. V was clipped by 0 bases and J by 2 bases, with 8 bases between them. Germline-derived CDR1 and CDR2 are LGHNA and YSLEER. The CDR3 length is 15 residues. The CDR3 nucleotides are TGCGCCAGCAGCCAAGAGAGCGACGCTGGAAACACCATATATTTT. It yields the protein CASSQESDAGNTIYF.

CDR3: CASSPTTSGGVNTGELFF. DNA of the CDR3: TGTGCCAGCTCACCAACGACTAGCGGAGGGGTGAACACCGGGGAGCTGTTTTTT. The chain is built from TRBV18 and TRBJ2-2, with 9 bases fitting TRBD2. Looked up from germline, CDR1 is KGHSH and CDR2 is LQKENI. V was pared by 2 bases and J by 1 base, with 8 bases of the junction left unmatched. This CDR3 is built from 18 residues.

This clone was seen only a few times. The chain recombines TRBV29-1 with TRBJ2-7; TRBD1 is a possible D gene (5 bases). Deletions cut 8 bases from V and 0 bases from J, with 11 bases between. Germline V gives CDR1 SQVTM, CDR2 ANQGSEA. The CDR3 totals 12 residues. CDR3: CSWTSNSYEQYF. The CDR3 DNA reads TGCAGCTGGACATCCAACTCCTACGAGCAGTACTTC.

V is TRBV5-1 and J is TRBJ2-5, with TRBD1 identical over 11 bases. Trimming took 4 bases from V and 7 from J; bases not matched to a gene: 6. This CDR3 region has 14 residues. Germline V gives CDR1 SGHRS, CDR2 YFSETQ. The CDR3 loop is CASSELGQGGTQYF. CDR3 coding DNA: TGCGCCAGCAGCGAGCTGGGACAGGGGGGGACCCAGTACTTC.

This sequence joins TRBV4-3 and TRBJ2-1; unclear D gene. The germline V gene has CDR1 LGHNA and CDR2 YSLEER. V lost 0 bases and J 7 bases, leaving 10 bases between the germline ends. The CDR3 runs to 14 residues. The DNA of the CDR3 is TGCGCCAGCAGCCAAGATCCGGCAGGAAATGAGCAGTTCTTC. Translation gives CASSQDPAGNEQFF.

The table lists this clone with a count of one. V is TRBV7-8 and J is TRBJ2-7, with D possibly being TRBD1 (5 bases). This CDR3 has 14 residues. The germline V gene encodes CDR1 SGHVS and CDR2 FQNEAQ. Trimming took 3 bases from V and 5 from J, leaving 14 bases between them. The CDR3, as DNA: TGTGCCAGCAGCTTGGGCGCGCAGGGAAACGAGCAGTACTTC. Translation: CASSLGAQGNEQYF.

This clone was seen a few times. J is TRBJ1-5 and V is TRBV19; 8 bases are shared with TRBD1. The V gene end was trimmed by 4 bases and the J gene end by 11 bases; junction bases not matched to a gene: 4. CDR1 and CDR2 (germline): LNHDA, SQIVND (reference sequence). This CDR3 spans 12 amino acids. The CDR3 DNA reads as TGTGCCAGTAGTAGGCGGACAGGGTCCCAGCATTTT. This codes for CASSRRTGSQHF.

CDR3 sequence (DNA): TGTGCCAGCAGTTACGGGGGGTTAAACTACGAGCAGTACTTC. Translation: CASSYGGLNYEQYF. This chain uses TRBV6-5 with TRBJ2-7, with D tentatively TRBD2 (6 bases). V shed 2 bases and J shed 3 bases, with 11 bases lying between them. The germline V gene encodes CDR1 MNHEY and CDR2 SVGAGI. CDR3 length: 14 residues.

The chain recombines TRBV5-4 with TRBJ2-7, with 11 bases matching TRBD2. In germline, CDR1 is SGHNT, CDR2 YYREEE (reference sequence). Unmatched junction bases numbered 6, after V lost 3 bases and J lost 4 bases. This CDR3 has 15 residues. In nucleotides, the CDR3 is TGTGCCAGCAGCTCGGGACTAGCGGAATTATACGAGCAGTACTTC. Amino acids: CASSSGLAELYEQYF.

The rearrangement joins TRBV4-1 to TRBJ1-3; the D gene is possibly TRBD1 (5 bases). The V end was cut by 1 base, the J end by 0 bases, with 13 bases between. CDR1 and CDR2 (germline): MGHRA, YSYEKL. The CDR3 covers 17 residues. The CDR3 bases are TGCGCCAGCAGCCAAGTCCTCCAGGGCCCCTCTGGAAACACCATATATTTT. Its protein product is CASSQVLQGPSGNTIYF.

The chain links TRBV7-3 to TRBJ2-1, with a tentative D call TRBD2 (6 bases). The CDR3 is 16 residues long. Germline assignment: CDR1 SGHTA and CDR2 FQGTGA. Trimming left V 5 bases short and J 8 bases short, with 22 bases between. CDR3 DNA: TGTGCCAGCAGCATCTCCCGGGACTCCGGTGCGGATGAGCAGTTCTTC. This codes for CASSISRDSGADEQFF.